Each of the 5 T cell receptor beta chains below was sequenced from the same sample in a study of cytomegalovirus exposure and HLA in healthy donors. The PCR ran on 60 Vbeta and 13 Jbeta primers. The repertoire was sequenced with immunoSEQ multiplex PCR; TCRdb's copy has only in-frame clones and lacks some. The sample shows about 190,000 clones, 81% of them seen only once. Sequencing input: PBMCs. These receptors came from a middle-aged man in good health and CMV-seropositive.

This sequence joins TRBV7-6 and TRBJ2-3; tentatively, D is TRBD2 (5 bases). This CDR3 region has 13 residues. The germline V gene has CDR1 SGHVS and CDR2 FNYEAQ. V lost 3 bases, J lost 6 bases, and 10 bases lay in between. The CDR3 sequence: CASSLASWDTQYF. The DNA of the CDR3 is TGTGCCAGCAGCTTGGCTAGCTGGGATACGCAGTATTTT.

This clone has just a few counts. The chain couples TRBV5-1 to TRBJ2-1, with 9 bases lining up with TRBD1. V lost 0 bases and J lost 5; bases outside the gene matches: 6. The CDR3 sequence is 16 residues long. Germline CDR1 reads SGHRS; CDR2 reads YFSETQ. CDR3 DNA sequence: TGCGCCAGCAGCTTGGAATACGGGACAGGGAACAATGAGCAGTTCTTC. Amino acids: CASSLEYGTGNNEQFF.

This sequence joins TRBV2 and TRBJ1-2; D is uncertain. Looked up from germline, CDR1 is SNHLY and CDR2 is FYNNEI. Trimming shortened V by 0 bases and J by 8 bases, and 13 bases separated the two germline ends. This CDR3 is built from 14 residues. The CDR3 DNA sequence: TGTGCCAGCAGTGAAGCGCTCGGGGTTGCGGGCTACACCTTC. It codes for CASSEALGVAGYTF.

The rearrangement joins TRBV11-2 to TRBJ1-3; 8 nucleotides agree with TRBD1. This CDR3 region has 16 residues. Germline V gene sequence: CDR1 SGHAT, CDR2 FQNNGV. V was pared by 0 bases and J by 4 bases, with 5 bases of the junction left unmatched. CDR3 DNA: TGTGCCAGCAGCTTAGATCAGGGGGCAGAAGGAAACACCATATATTTT. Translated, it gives CASSLDQGAEGNTIYF.

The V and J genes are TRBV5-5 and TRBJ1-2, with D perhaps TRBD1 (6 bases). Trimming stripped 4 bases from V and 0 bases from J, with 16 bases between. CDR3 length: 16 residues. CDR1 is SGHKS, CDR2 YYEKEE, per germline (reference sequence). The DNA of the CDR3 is TGTGCCAGCAGCCGGATGGGGGCGAACTCTAACTATGGCTACACCTTC. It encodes CASSRMGANSNYGYTF.